This TCR beta chain was identified in a study of blood T cell repertoires in COVID-19. This table comes from immunoSEQ multiplex PCR, and its TCRdb copy is limited to in-frame clones, with some not included. The table has over 350,000 clones, more than 75% seen once. Germline V gene data show CDR1 as MNHEY and CDR2 as SVGAGI. CDR3 length equals 14 residues. V was trimmed by 2 bases and J by 3 bases, leaving 10 bases between them. Sequences were obtained from PBMCs or T cells enriched from blood (not recorded which). The chain employs TRBV6-5 and TRBJ2-5; D possibly corresponds to TRBD1 (5 bases). The receptor was isolated from a woman in her fifties or sixties who had recovered from COVID-19. In DNA, the CDR3 is TGTGCCAGCAGTTACAAGGGGCTAAAAGAGACCCAGTACTTC. Protein: CASSYKGLKETQYF.